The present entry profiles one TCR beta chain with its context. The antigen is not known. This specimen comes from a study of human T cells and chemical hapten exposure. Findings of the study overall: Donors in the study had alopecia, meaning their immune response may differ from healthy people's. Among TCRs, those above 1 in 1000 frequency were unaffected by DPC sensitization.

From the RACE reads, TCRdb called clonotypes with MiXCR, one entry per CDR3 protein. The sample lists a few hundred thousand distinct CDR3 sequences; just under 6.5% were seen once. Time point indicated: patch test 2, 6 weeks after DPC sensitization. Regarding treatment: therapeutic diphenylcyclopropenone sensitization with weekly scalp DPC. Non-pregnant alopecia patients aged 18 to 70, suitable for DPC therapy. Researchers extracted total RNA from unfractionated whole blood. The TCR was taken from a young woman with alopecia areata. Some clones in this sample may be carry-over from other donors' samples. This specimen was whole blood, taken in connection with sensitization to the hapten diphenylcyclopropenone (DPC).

CDR3 in amino acids: CASSQSRVNTEAFF. For the CDR3, the DNA is TGTGCCAGCAGCCAGAGCAGGGTGAACACTGAAGCTTTCTTT. This chain uses TRBV4-2 with TRBJ1-1; a weak D match, TRBD1 (5 bases). V lost 3 bases, J lost 0 bases, and 8 bases lay in between. CDR3 length: 14 amino acids. CDR1 LGHNA and CDR2 YNFKEQ come from the germline V gene.